A single sample is the source of the 21 T cell receptor beta chains below, sequenced in a study of identical twins. TCRdb independently ran MiXCR on the 5' RACE reads; one entry per CDR3 protein. The data show about 890,000 distinct CDR3 sequences, over 9% seen once. This same sample was also taken into another study, of yellow fever vaccine responses in identical twins.

The sample consisted of PBMCs. These receptor sequences come from a woman aged 18-35 years in good health.

This clonotype has only a few counts. V gene TRBV12-3 or TRBV12-4 combines with J gene TRBJ2-7; 7 nucleotides agree with TRBD2. J gave up 2 bases and V 5 bases, and 6 bases lay outside the gene matches. This CDR3 has 14 amino acids. Here the CDR3 reads CASSKSGTTYEQYF. As DNA, the CDR3 is TGTGCCAGCAGTAAGAGCGGGACGACCTACGAGCAGTACTTC.

This clonotype was picked up many times. The V and J genes are TRBV6-1 and TRBJ2-7; 10 nucleotides align to TRBD1. CDR3 length: 14 residues. Germline loops: CDR1 MNHNS, CDR2 SASEGT. V was clipped by 1 base and J by 6 bases; unmatched bases: 3. CDR3 DNA sequence: TGTGCCAGCAGTGAAGGGGACAGGGGTCTCGAGCAGTACGTC. It codes for CASSEGDRGLEQYV.

The chain links TRBV28 to TRBJ2-3; 8 positions match TRBD2. Germline trimming cut 7 bases from V and 4 bases from J; bases unmatched to any gene: 4. The CDR3 totals 13 residues. Germline CDR1 is MDHEN and CDR2 is SYDVKM. CDR3 nucleotide sequence: TGTGCCAGCATTAGCGGGGCCCCAGATACGCAGTATTTT. This codes for CASISGAPDTQYF.

This chain connects TRBV9 to TRBJ2-2; D ambiguous. This CDR3 region has 13 residues. V lost 2 bases and J lost 6, with 8 bases in between. Germline loops: CDR1 SGDLS, CDR2 YYNGEE. In DNA, the CDR3 is TGTGCCAGCAGCGTTCTCCTTTCCGGGGAGCTGTTTTTT. It translates to CASSVLLSGELFF. The entire variable domain, with the rest obtained from reference TRBV9 and TRBJ2-2, is as follows: DSGVTQTPKHLITATGQRVTLRCSPRSGDLSVYWYQQSLDQGLQFLIQYYNGEERAKGNILERFSAQQFPDLHSELNLSSLELGDSALYFCASSVLLSGELFFGEGSRLTVL.

In this sample, this clonotype turned up a few times. The chain carries TRBV6-5 and TRBJ2-5; the D is unclear. CDR3 length equals 14 residues. The V and J ends lost 0 bases and 0 bases respectively, with 5 bases between them. Germline loops: CDR1 MNHEY, CDR2 SVGAGI. As DNA, the CDR3 is TGTGCCAGCAGTTACTCGCACAACCAAGAGACCCAGTACTTC. It yields the protein CASSYSHNQETQYF.

This sequence joins TRBV7-3 and TRBJ2-7; the match to TRBD2 covers 13 bases. The V gene end was trimmed by 2 bases and the J gene end by 6 bases; junction bases not matched to a gene: 4. The CDR3 is 15 residues long. Germline CDR1 and CDR2: SGHTA and FQGTGA. For the CDR3, the DNA is TGTGCCAGCAGCTTAGGGACTAGCGGGACCTTCGAGCAGTACTTC. It is translated as CASSLGTSGTFEQYF.

This clonotype was seen only a few times. V and J are TRBV29-1 and TRBJ1-1; possible D gene TRBD1, 6 bases. The V gene lost 4 bases and the J gene lost 6 bases, with 27 bases spanning the gap. In germline, CDR1 is SQVTM, CDR2 ANQGSEA. The CDR3 runs to 17 residues. CDR3 sequence reads: CSVADRGPGGLNAEAFF. The CDR3 DNA sequence: TGCAGCGTTGCTGACCGGGGGCCGGGGGGCCTTAACGCTGAAGCTTTCTTT.

The chain links TRBV24-1 to TRBJ2-2; D is perhaps TRBD1 or TRBD2 (6 bases each). The V end was cut by 4 bases, the J end by 7 bases, with 18 bases between. CDR3 length: 16 residues. Per germline, CDR1 KGHDR and CDR2 SFDVKD. CDR3 sequence reads: CATSDPRLGGDGELFF. For the CDR3, the DNA is TGTGCCACCAGTGACCCCCGGTTGGGGGGCGACGGGGAGCTGTTTTTT.

This clonotype has more than one count but fewer than ten. The rearrangement uses TRBV29-1 and TRBJ2-7; D ambiguous. The CDR3 covers 13 residues. The germline CDR1 and CDR2 sequences are SQVTM and ANQGSEA. Trimming removed 4 bases at V and 4 bases at J, with 14 bases between. The CDR3 region has the DNA TGCAGCGTTGCCACCCCCAGGATGTACGAGCAGTACTTC. It specifies CSVATPRMYEQYF.

This clonotype was counted at least ten times. This chain uses TRBV5-6 with TRBJ2-1, with a tentative D call TRBD2 (6 bases). V was trimmed by 6 bases and J by 13 bases, leaving 17 bases between them. The CDR3 is 12 residues long. Germline V gives CDR1 SGHDT, CDR2 YYEEEE. CDR3 DNA: TGTGCCAGCAACTGGAGGGCAGGTGGACAGTTCTTC. Translating it yields CASNWRAGGQFF.

This clonotype was seen a handful of times. This CDR3 is CASSLTVDTEAFF. DNA for the CDR3: TGCGCCAGCAGCTTGACAGTGGACACTGAAGCTTTCTTT. This chain joins TRBV5-1 and TRBJ1-1, with unresolved D. Trimming left V 1 base short and J 3 bases short, with 7 bases between. Germline CDR1 and CDR2: SGHRS and YFSETQ. This CDR3 contains 13 residues.

This clonotype was counted a few times. This chain uses TRBV11-2 with TRBJ1-1; no reliable D call. V was shortened by 5 bases and J by 5 bases, with 15 bases between the two germline ends. Germline V gene sequence: CDR1 SGHAT, CDR2 FQNNGV. This CDR3 comprises 14 residues. CDR3 amino acids: CASSPSGVGTEAFF. CDR3 DNA sequence: TGTGCCAGCAGCCCCAGCGGTGTGGGGACTGAAGCTTTCTTT.

This clonotype was found a few times. V is TRBV20-1 and J is TRBJ2-2; D is ambiguous. From germline, CDR1 is DFQATT and CDR2 SNEGSKA (reference sequence). CDR3 length equals 15 residues. V was cut by 0 bases and J by 1 base, with 9 bases left in between. The CDR3 reads CSARDLTVNTGELFF. The CDR3 DNA follows: TGCAGTGCTAGAGATCTTACGGTGAACACCGGGGAGCTGTTTTTT.

In this sample, this clonotype turned up many times. This rearrangement joins TRBV12-3 or TRBV12-4 to TRBJ2-3; 12 bases fit TRBD2. The CDR3 is made up of 17 amino acids. V shed 2 bases, J shed 6 bases, and the junction held 9 bases outside the gene matches. Here the CDR3 reads CASSLPRTSGTSDTQYF. For the CDR3, the DNA is TGTGCCAGCAGTTTACCCAGGACTAGCGGGACTTCTGATACGCAGTATTTT.

This clonotype has only a few counts. The J gene is TRBJ1-2, the V gene TRBV5-4, with 9 nucleotides matching TRBD1. CDR3 size: 19 residues. The germline CDR1 and CDR2 sequences are SGHNT and YYREEE (reference sequence). V lost 0 bases, J lost 6 bases, and 18 bases stayed unmatched. The CDR3 DNA reads TGTGCCAGCAGCTTGGTTGGGTTCCTCGGACAGGGGAATTCGGATGGCTACACCTTC. This gives the protein CASSLVGFLGQGNSDGYTF.

There are a few counts of this clonotype. V is TRBV12-3 or TRBV12-4 and J is TRBJ1-2; possible D gene TRBD1, 5 bases. The V and J ends lost 6 bases and 2 bases respectively, with 10 bases between them. CDR3 length equals 13 residues. CDR3 loop: CASRSTVNYGYTF. The CDR3 nucleotides are TGTGCCAGCAGATCGACAGTGAACTATGGCTACACCTTC.

This clonotype occurred many times. The chain couples TRBV12-3 or TRBV12-4 to TRBJ2-3; 8 positions match TRBD2. CDR3 length: 15 residues. The V segment lost 4 bases and the J segment 2 bases; nucleotides outside the gene matches: 5. CDR3 coding DNA: TGTGCCAGCAGTTCAAGCGGGAGACTCACAGATACGCAGTATTTT. It yields the protein CASSSSGRLTDTQYF.

The V call is TRBV21-1, the J call TRBJ2-1; TRBD2, the D gene given by the table, was not confirmed from the DNA. TRBV21-1 is recorded as a pseudogene. CDR3 length: 15 residues. CDR3 sequence (DNA): TGTGCCAGCAGCAAAGGGACTAGCGGGAGTGATGAGCAGTTCTTC. Translated: CASSKGTSGSDEQFF.

The V call is TRBV28, the J call TRBJ1-2, with D hard to call. Germline V gives CDR1 MDHEN, CDR2 SYDVKM. Trimming shortened V by 5 bases and J by 4 bases, and 17 bases separated the two germline ends. This CDR3 has 15 residues. This CDR3 reads CASSPNLSSAYGYTF. The CDR3 DNA reads TGTGCCAGCAGTCCTAATCTGTCGTCGGCCTATGGCTACACCTTC.

The sample holds a few counts of this clonotype. The rearrangement uses TRBV6-1 and TRBJ2-1, with 9 positions matching TRBD2. Germline loops: CDR1 MNHNS, CDR2 SASEGT. The CDR3 is made up of 15 amino acids. V gave up 6 bases and J gave up 2 bases; unmatched junction bases: 5. The CDR3 sequence: CASSFPSGAYNEQFF. For the CDR3, the DNA is TGTGCCAGCAGCTTTCCTAGCGGGGCCTACAATGAGCAGTTCTTC.

This clonotype was detected ten times or more. CDR3 bases: TGTGCCAGCAGCCCCACTAGCGGGGGGGGAGAGACCCAGTACTTC. It codes for CASSPTSGGGETQYF. The rearrangement uses TRBV6-2 or TRBV6-3 and TRBJ2-5; 13 bases match TRBD2. V lost 6 bases to trimming and J lost 4 bases; unmatched junction nucleotides: 5. Germline assignment: CDR1 MNHEY and CDR2 SVGEGT. CDR3 size: 15 residues.